The 21 T cell receptor beta chains given below trace back to one sample, sequenced in a study of cytomegalovirus exposure and HLA in healthy donors. Amplification used 60 Vbeta primers and 13 Jbeta primers. Only in-frame clones appear in the TCRdb table, and some are missing; sequencing was by immunoSEQ multiplex PCR. The sample carries fewer than 250,000 clones, around 79% recorded once. What was sequenced was PBMCs. The receptors were sampled from a woman aged 18-30 years in good health and CMV-seronegative.

This clone was seen once. The V gene is TRBV29-1, the J gene TRBJ1-2; 7 nucleotides align to TRBD1. The CDR3 is 13 residues long. Germline trimming cut 5 bases from V and 6 bases from J; bases unmatched to any gene: 9. Germline CDR1 SQVTM, CDR2 ANQGSEA. Written as DNA, the CDR3 is TGCAGCGTTCCAGGACAGGCCGATGATGGCTACACCTTC. As protein: CSVPGQADDGYTF.

This clone was counted only a few times. Its ends do not fully match the called genes, so a read error is possible. The V and J genes are TRBV30 and TRBJ2-1; 14 nucleotides agree with TRBD2. Germline assignment: CDR1 GTSNPN and CDR2 SVGIG (reference sequence). The CDR3 has 15 residues. CDR3 bases: TGTGCCAGGAGCCCGGGACTAGCGGGAGCGGATGAGCAGTTCTTC. Amino acids: CARSPGLAGADEQFF.

The chain employs TRBV4-1 and TRBJ2-5; 8 bases map to TRBD1. CDR1 and CDR2 (germline): MGHRA, YSYEKL. V gave up 1 base and J gave up 2 bases; unmatched junction bases: 6. The CDR3 length is 16 residues. The CDR3 DNA follows: TGCGCCAGCAGCCAAGGCCGGGACAGGAGTCAAGAGACCCAGTACTTC. Amino acid sequence: CASSQGRDRSQETQYF.

The rearrangement links TRBV5-6 to TRBJ2-5, with TRBD2 matching over 10 bases. This CDR3 region has 16 residues. CDR1 is SGHDT, CDR2 YYEEEE, per germline. V shed 3 bases and J 6 bases; nucleotides not matched to a gene: 11. The CDR3 coding sequence is TGTGCCAGCAGCTCCCGGAGCGGGGGGGCTCAGAAGACCCAGTACTTC. It yields the protein CASSSRSGGAQKTQYF.

This chain links TRBV11-2 with TRBJ2-7; D may be TRBD2 (6 bases). There are 15 residues in the CDR3. Trimming cost V 6 bases and J 2 bases, with 17 bases left between them. CDR1 is SGHAT, CDR2 FQNNGV, per germline. The CDR3 coding sequence is TGTGCCAGCAGTGGAGGGCGGACCCTGACCTACGAGCAGTACTTC. This translates into CASSGGRTLTYEQYF.

The CDR3 reads CASIQEAGMNSPLHF. CDR3 bases: TGTGCCAGCATCCAAGAGGCAGGGATGAATTCACCCCTCCACTTT. The chain recombines TRBV2 with TRBJ1-6, with D tentatively TRBD1 (5 bases). CDR3 length equals 15 residues. Germline-derived CDR1 and CDR2 are SNHLY and FYNNEI. With 7 bases removed from V and 7 bases from J, the gap between germline ends came to 17 bases.

The chain has TRBV9 and TRBJ2-2, with 7 bases that match TRBD2. Germline assignment: CDR1 SGDLS and CDR2 YYNGEE. This CDR3 comprises 15 residues. V lost 0 bases, J lost 5 bases, and 4 bases stayed unmatched. The CDR3 region has the DNA TGTGCCAGCAGCGTAGGCGGGGGTATGACCGGGGAGCTGTTTTTT. Translation: CASSVGGGMTGELFF.

This chain joins TRBV25-1 and TRBJ1-5, with D possibly matching TRBD1 (5 bases). This CDR3 spans 13 amino acids. V lost 6 bases to trimming and J lost 7 bases, with 13 bases between them. The germline V gene encodes CDR1 MGHDK and CDR2 SYGVNS. The CDR3 sequence: CASSSEGTQPQHF. CDR3 nucleotides: TGTGCCAGCAGCTCGGAGGGGACGCAGCCCCAGCATTTT.

V and J are TRBV5-8 and TRBJ1-2; the match to TRBD1 covers 9 bases. With V trimmed by 5 bases and J by 8 bases, 7 bases remained unmatched. The CDR3 extends over 13 amino acids. The germline gives CDR1 SGHTS, CDR2 YDEGEE. The CDR3 is CASRAGTGIGYTF. Written as DNA, the CDR3 is TGTGCCAGCAGGGCCGGGACAGGGATCGGCTACACCTTC.

The sample holds one count of this clone. The junction and the germline gene differ at one end; a read error may be behind it. The J gene is TRBJ1-6, the V gene TRBV28; D might be TRBD1 (6 bases). Germline lookup yields CDR1 MDHEN and CDR2 SYDVKM. This CDR3 has 15 residues. DNA of the CDR3: TGTGCCAGCAGTTCGGCCCCTCGAGGGGGTTCACCCCCCCACTTT. This codes for CASSSAPRGGSPPHF.

This rearrangement joins TRBV23-1 to TRBJ2-6; 8 bases fit TRBD1. TRBV23-1 is an ORF; its function is uncertain. After removal of 8 bases from V and 2 bases from J, the junction contained 11 bases not matched to a gene. The CDR3 has 17 residues. This chain's CDR3 is CASRPDRVLAGANVLTF. The CDR3 coding sequence is TGCGCCAGCCGACCGGACAGGGTCTTGGCTGGGGCCAACGTCCTGACTTTC.

The chain employs TRBV7-2 and TRBJ2-3; unclear D gene. The CDR3 consists of 14 residues. V was trimmed by 7 bases and J by 0 bases, leaving 11 bases between them. Germline V gives CDR1 SGHTA, CDR2 FQGNSA. This CDR3 reads CASTPGHSTDTQYF. The CDR3 coding sequence is TGTGCCAGCACCCCCGGTCATAGCACAGATACGCAGTATTTT.

As DNA, the CDR3 is TGCGCCAGCAGCCAAGGTAGGGGGCACCTCCCCTACGAGCAGTACTTC. As protein: CASSQGRGHLPYEQYF. The V call is TRBV4-3, the J call TRBJ2-7; 7 nucleotides align to TRBD1. The junction had 8 bases not matched to a gene; V was cut back by 1 base and J by 2 bases. Germline lookup yields CDR1 LGHNA and CDR2 YSLEER. The CDR3 totals 16 residues.

The table lists this clone with a count of one. The gene calls are TRBV5-1 and TRBJ1-1; D is perhaps TRBD1 (6 bases). The CDR3 is made up of 15 amino acids. Germline V lookup: CDR1 SGHRS, CDR2 YFSETQ. Trimming stripped 6 bases from V and 1 base from J, with 16 bases between. Written as DNA, the CDR3 is TGCGCCAGCACGGAGGCCGGACAGAAGAACACTGAAGCTTTCTTT. The encoded protein is CASTEAGQKNTEAFF. Supplemented by reference TRBV5-1 and TRBJ1-1, the full variable domain reads KAGVTQTPRYLIKTRGQQVTLSCSPISGHRSVSWYQQTPGQGLQFLFEYFSETQRNKGNFPGRFSGRQFSNSRSEMNVSTLELGDSALYLCASTEAGQKNTEAFFGQGTRLTVV.

The chain is built from TRBV6-6 and TRBJ2-5, with D maybe TRBD1 (6 bases). Trimming stripped 2 bases from V and 2 bases from J, with 12 bases between. The CDR3 runs to 15 residues. Germline CDR1 and CDR2: MNHNY and SVGAGI (reference sequence). In nucleotides, the CDR3 is TGTGCCAGCAGTTACGTCAACAGGGAGCAAGAGACCCAGTACTTC. This sequence encodes CASSYVNREQETQYF.

The V and J genes are TRBV28 and TRBJ2-7; D possibly corresponds to TRBD1 (8 bases). Trimming left V 6 bases short and J 5 bases short, with 17 bases between. The CDR3 length is 14 residues. Germline CDR1 MDHEN, CDR2 SYDVKM. CDR3: CASRETGGDHEQYF. For the CDR3, the DNA is TGTGCCAGCAGAGAAACAGGGGGGGACCACGAGCAGTACTTC. Filled out from reference TRBV28 and TRBJ2-7, the complete variable domain reads DVKVTQSSRYLVKRTGEKVFLECVQDMDHENMFWYRQDPGLGLRLIYFSYDVKMKEKGDIPEGYSVSREKKERFSLILESASTNQTSMYLCASRETGGDHEQYFGPGTRLTVT.

In its sample, this clone was seen a few times. The junction and the germline gene differ at one end; a read error may be behind it. The chain is built from TRBV19 and TRBJ1-4; D not resolved. Germline V gene lookup returns CDR1 LNHDA and CDR2 SQIVND (reference sequence). This CDR3 has 13 residues. The CDR3 bases are TGTGCCAGTAGTGCAGGAACTGATGAAAAACTGTTTTTT. It translates to CASSAGTDEKLFF.

The rearrangement links TRBV29-1 to TRBJ2-7; 10 nucleotides agree with TRBD1. Per the germline V gene, CDR1 is SQVTM and CDR2 is ANQGSEA. V lost 6 bases to trimming and J lost 7 bases; unmatched junction nucleotides: 9. The CDR3 loop spans 13 amino acids. CDR3 sequence reads: CSVDIGTGDEQYF. In DNA, the CDR3 is TGCAGCGTAGATATAGGGACAGGGGATGAGCAGTACTTC.

The chain recombines TRBV7-3 with TRBJ2-1, with D perhaps TRBD1 (7 bases). Germline loops: CDR1 SGHTA, CDR2 FQGTGA. Trimming left V 6 bases short and J 3 bases short, with 18 bases between. This CDR3 has 16 residues. CDR3 coding DNA: TGTGCCAGCAGTAATAACGGCGGGACAGACTACAATGAGCAGTTCTTC. It translates to CASSNNGGTDYNEQFF.

The chain employs TRBV15 and TRBJ2-7; maybe TRBD2 (6 bases). CDR1 is LNHNV and CDR2 is YYDKDF in the germline V gene (reference sequence). CDR3 size: 15 residues. The V end lost 0 bases, the J end lost 4 bases, and 13 bases lay between the germline ends. The CDR3 DNA follows: TGTGCCACCAGCAGAGAAGGCGCTGGGGGGTACGAGCAGTACTTC. Translation gives CATSREGAGGYEQYF.

In this sample, this clone turned up once. This chain uses TRBV4-1 with TRBJ2-3; D unresolved. V was trimmed by 1 base and J by 1 base, leaving 12 bases between them. CDR1 and CDR2 (germline): MGHRA, YSYEKL. The CDR3 runs 16 residues. The DNA for the CDR3 is TGCGCCAGCAGCCAAGGGTCGGTCCAGGGCACAGATACGCAGTATTTT. It encodes CASSQGSVQGTDTQYF.